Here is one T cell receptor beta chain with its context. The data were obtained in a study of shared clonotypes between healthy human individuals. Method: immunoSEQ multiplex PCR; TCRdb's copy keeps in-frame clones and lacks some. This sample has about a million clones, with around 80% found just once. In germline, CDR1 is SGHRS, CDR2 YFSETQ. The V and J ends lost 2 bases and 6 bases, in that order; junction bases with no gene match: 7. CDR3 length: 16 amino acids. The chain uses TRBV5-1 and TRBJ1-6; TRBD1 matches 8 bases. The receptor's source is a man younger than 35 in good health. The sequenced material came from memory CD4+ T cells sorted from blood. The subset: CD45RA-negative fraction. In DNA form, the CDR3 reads TGCGCCAGCAGCTTTGCCGGACAGGGTGGTAATTCACCCCTCCACTTT. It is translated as CASSFAGQGGNSPLHF.